This T cell receptor beta chain was recovered during a study of CD8 T cells in ankylosing spondylitis. Notes on the study in general: There was reportedly significant enrichment of clones that were disease-linked in matched ankylosing spondylitis synovial fluid. Relatively rare in peripheral blood, disease-linked clones were also CD8+. It appeared that ankylosing spondylitis blood was characterized by a TCR beta motif of about 8 highly homologous variants.

The CDR3 consists of 14 residues. Trimming shortened V by 2 bases and J by 7 bases, and 12 bases separated the two germline ends. Germline loops: CDR1 MGHDK, CDR2 SYGVNS. Quantitative barcoded 5'-RACE was used to prepare TCR beta libraries. One entry per CDR3 protein, called by TCRdb with MiXCR from the 5' RACE reads. The sample yields roughly 90,000 distinct CDR3 sequences, more than 8.5% seen once. Concerning this clonotype itself: Its antigen is as yet unknown.

The rearrangement uses TRBV25-1 and TRBJ1-5; D remains unclear. This clonotype originated in a male donor with ankylosing spondylitis. The specimen sequenced was blood, either unsorted or a sorted T cell fraction (not recorded which). Written as DNA, the CDR3 is TGTGCCAGCAGTGAAGGAGGGTTTGGCCAGCCCCAGCATTTT. Translating gives CASSEGGFGQPQHF. The full variable domain, its missing parts supplied by reference TRBV25-1 and TRBJ1-5, is EADIYQTPRYLVIGTGKKITLECSQTMGHDKMYWYQQDPGMELHLIHYSYGVNSTEKGDLSSESTVSRIRTEHFPLTLESARPSHTSQYLCASSEGGFGQPQHFGDGTRLSIL.